This T cell receptor beta chain was sequenced during a study of blood T cells in healthy people across ages. There are a few counts of this clonotype. A second PCR of 7 to 11 cycles used a sample-barcoded 5' primer and a J-beta primer mix. MiXCR was run by TCRdb on the 5' RACE reads, yielding one entry per CDR3 protein. The sample lists just under 750,000 distinct CDR3 sequences; about 20% were seen once. The source of this sequence is a man in his 70s in good health. Material: blood.

CDR3 amino acids: CSARGTLGLDEQFF. CDR3 nucleotides: TGCAGTGCTAGAGGGACCTTAGGGTTGGATGAGCAGTTCTTC. V usage is TRBV20-1 and J usage is TRBJ2-1, with D unclear. CDR3 length: 14 residues. Germline V gene lookup returns CDR1 DFQATT and CDR2 SNEGSKA (reference sequence). Trimming left V 1 base short and J 8 bases short, with 15 bases between.